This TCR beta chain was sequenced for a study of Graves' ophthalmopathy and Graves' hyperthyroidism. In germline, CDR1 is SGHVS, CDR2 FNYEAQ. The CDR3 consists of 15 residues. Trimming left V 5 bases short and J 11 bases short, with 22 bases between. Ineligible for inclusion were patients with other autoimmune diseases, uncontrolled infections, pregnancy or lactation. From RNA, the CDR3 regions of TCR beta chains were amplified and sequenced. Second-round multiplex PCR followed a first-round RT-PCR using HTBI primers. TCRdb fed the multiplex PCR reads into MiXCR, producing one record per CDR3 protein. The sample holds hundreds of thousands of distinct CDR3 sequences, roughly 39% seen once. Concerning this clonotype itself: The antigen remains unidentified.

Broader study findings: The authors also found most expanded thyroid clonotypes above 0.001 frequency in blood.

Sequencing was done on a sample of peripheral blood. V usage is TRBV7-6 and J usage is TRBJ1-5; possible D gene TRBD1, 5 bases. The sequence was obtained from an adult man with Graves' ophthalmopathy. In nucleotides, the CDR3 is TGTGCCAGCAGCCCGGGACTAGCAGTTTGGGAGACCCAGCATTTT. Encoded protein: CASSPGLAVWETQHF. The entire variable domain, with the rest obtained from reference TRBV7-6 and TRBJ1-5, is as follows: GAGVSQSPRYKVTKRGQDVALRCDPISGHVSLYWYRQALGQGPEFLTYFNYEAQQDKSGLPNDRFSAERPEGSISTLTIQRTEQRDSAMYRCASSPGLAVWETQHFGDGTRLSIL.